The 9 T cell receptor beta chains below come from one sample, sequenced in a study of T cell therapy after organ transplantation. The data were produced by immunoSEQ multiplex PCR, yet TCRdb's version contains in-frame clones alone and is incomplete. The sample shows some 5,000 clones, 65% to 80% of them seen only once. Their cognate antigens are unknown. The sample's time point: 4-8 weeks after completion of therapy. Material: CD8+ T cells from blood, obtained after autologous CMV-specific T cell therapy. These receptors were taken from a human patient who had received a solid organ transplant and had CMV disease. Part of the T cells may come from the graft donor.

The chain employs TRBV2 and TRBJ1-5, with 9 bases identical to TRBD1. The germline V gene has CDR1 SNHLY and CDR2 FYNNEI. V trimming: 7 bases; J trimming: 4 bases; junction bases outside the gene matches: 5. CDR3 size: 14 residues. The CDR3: CASKGQGYNQPQHF. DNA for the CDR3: TGTGCCAGCAAGGGACAGGGTTATAATCAGCCCCAGCATTTT.

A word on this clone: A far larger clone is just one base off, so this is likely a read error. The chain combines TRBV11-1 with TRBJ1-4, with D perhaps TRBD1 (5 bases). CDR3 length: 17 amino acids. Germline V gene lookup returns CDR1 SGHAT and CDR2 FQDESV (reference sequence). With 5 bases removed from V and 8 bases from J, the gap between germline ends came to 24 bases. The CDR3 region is CASSQDGREGYGEKLFF. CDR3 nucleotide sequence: TGTGCCAGCAGCCAAGATGGGCGGGAGGGGTACGGGGAAAAACTGTTTTTT.

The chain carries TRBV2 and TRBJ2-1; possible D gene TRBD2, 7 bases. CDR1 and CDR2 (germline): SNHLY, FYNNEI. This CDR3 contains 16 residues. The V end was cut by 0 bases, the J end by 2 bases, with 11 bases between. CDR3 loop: CASSEAPGGPYNEQFF. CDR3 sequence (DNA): TGTGCCAGCAGTGAAGCGCCCGGGGGGCCCTACAATGAGCAGTTCTTC.

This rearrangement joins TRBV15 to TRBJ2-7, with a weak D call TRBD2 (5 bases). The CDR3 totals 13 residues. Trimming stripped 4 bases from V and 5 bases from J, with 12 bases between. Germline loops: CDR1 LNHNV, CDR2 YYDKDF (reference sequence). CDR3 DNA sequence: TGTGCCACCAGCATACTCCGGGGAGACGAGCAGTACTTC. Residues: CATSILRGDEQYF. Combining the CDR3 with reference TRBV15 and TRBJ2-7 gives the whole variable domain DAMVIQNPRYQVTQFGKPVTLSCSQTLNHNVMYWYQQKSSQAPKLLFHYYDKDFNNEADTPDNFQSRRPNTSFCFLDIRSPGLGDTAMYLCATSILRGDEQYFGPGTRLTVT.

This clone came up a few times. CDR3 coding DNA: TGTGCCAGCAGGGGGGACGGCTTCGTTGAAGCTTTCTTT. Its protein product is CASRGDGFVEAFF. V and J are TRBV2 and TRBJ1-1; weak D call: TRBD1 (5 bases). CDR3 length: 13 amino acids. Trimming took off 6 bases at V and 7 bases at J, with 15 bases between the two ends. From germline, CDR1 is SNHLY and CDR2 FYNNEI.

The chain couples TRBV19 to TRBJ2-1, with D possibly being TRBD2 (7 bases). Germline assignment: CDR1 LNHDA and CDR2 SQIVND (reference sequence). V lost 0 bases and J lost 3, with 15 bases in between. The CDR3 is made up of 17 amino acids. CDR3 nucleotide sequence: TGTGCCAGTAGTATAGATTTCGGGGGGCTAGTCTACAATGAGCAGTTCTTC. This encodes CASSIDFGGLVYNEQFF.

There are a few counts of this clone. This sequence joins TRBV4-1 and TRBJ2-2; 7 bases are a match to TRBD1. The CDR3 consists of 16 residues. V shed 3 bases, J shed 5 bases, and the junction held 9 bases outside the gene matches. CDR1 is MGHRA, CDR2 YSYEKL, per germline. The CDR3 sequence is CASSHEQGTITGELFF. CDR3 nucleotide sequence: TGCGCCAGCAGCCACGAACAGGGGACGATTACCGGGGAGCTGTTTTTT.

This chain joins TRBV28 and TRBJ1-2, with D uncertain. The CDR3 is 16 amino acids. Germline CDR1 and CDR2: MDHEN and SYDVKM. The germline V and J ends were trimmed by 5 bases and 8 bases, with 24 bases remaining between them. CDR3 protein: CASSRLHTSPGEGYTF. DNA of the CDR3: TGTGCCAGCAGTCGTTTACACACCTCTCCCGGGGAGGGCTACACCTTC.

The CDR3 is CASSGFGSGANVLTF. Here the CDR3 DNA reads TGTGCCAGCAGCGGCTTTGGATCTGGGGCCAACGTCCTGACTTTC. The chain employs TRBV9 and TRBJ2-6; D remains ambiguous. The CDR3 has 15 amino acids. Germline lookup yields CDR1 SGDLS and CDR2 YYNGEE. Trimming shortened V by 3 bases and J by 1 base, and 8 bases separated the two germline ends.